This T cell receptor (beta chain) was identified during a study of identifying expanded T cells in peripheral blood. Study-wide results and limits: Clone count variance between roughly two-week samples rose with total template count.

Comments on this clone: Its antigen is unknown.

Produced via immunoSEQ multiplex PCR; TCRdb's table is partial and in-frame only. The table has some 90,000 clones, 88% seen once; the top ten hold under 20%. The CDR3 sequence is 16 residues long. Germline V gene sequence: CDR1 SEHNR, CDR2 FQNEAQ (reference sequence). Germline trimming cut 5 bases from V and 0 bases from J; bases unmatched to any gene: 9. During the collection period, no donor immune events like infections were recorded. The V and J genes are TRBV7-9 and TRBJ1-2; 7 nucleotides line up with TRBD1. The specimen was blood. This TCR was recovered from a person aged 18-70 years in good health. The CDR3 is CASSRTGNEANYGYTF. In nucleotides, the CDR3 is TGTGCCAGCAGCCGGACAGGAAACGAAGCTAACTATGGCTACACCTTC.